A single TCR beta chain is shown here with its context. Its specific antigen is unknown. Base-call qualities are not available, and no considerably larger clone is one nucleotide away. This sample stems from a study of persistence of HIV-infected CD4 T cells (dated by TCRdb to 2018 to 2021). At the level of the whole study: The median time participants had been on suppressive ART was 8 years. Peripheral blood samples of up to 180 mL were obtained at multiple time points, with the exception of a couple of participants, for whom leukapheresis was performed at a single time point. For the TCR cluster analysis across participants, about 8 participants were included for CMV and over 5 participants for Gag. Anti-CD3/anti-CD28 stimulation activated a higher proportion of cells, with a lower memory fraction, than antigen stimulation. Proviral sequencing was used to assess clonality among infected cells, whereas TCRbeta sequencing gauged the clonality of all cells within each sorted population. CMV- and HIV-1 Gag-responding CD4+ T cells were isolated from ART-treated individuals so that antigen-driven clonal expansion of HIV-1-infected cells could be examined. Study-wide conclusions, independent of this receptor: TCRbeta richness in CMV- and Gag-responding cells was significantly lower than in anti-CD3/anti-CD28-responding cells; CMV-responding cells had higher oligoclonality than CD3/CD28-stimulated and Gag-responding cells. Within the same sorted populations, how oligoclonal the TCRs were correlated with how oligoclonal the proviruses were. Bulk TCR analyses could not be restricted to the rare CMV-responding cells that actually carried HIV-1 proviruses. Only a small number of individuals took part in the study, and the range of antigens tested was limited. Antigen-responding cells were enriched for expanded CDR3beta sequences that were degenerate, which suggests that CD4+ responses to CMV and Gag underwent convergent selection.

The sample's treatment or condition label is to be understood as: suppressive antiretroviral therapy. As a nonspecific positive control representing the CD4+ T cell repertoire, the cells were stimulated with anti-CD3/anti-CD28 magnetic beads. Responding CD4+ T cells were sorted by upregulation of both CD40 ligand and CD69. HIV-1-infected adults in whom suppressive ART had been started during chronic infection were enrolled as participants. For at least 4 years, participants had undetectable plasma HIV-1 RNA, below 50 copies/mL. To be included, participants needed a CD4+ T cell count above 400 cells/uL and a positive CMV serology. Before stimulation, PBMCs were isolated using density centrifugation and depleted of CD8+ T cells. For approximately 20 hours, the CD8-depleted PBMCs were stimulated with anti-CD28/CD49d costimulation, a CD40-blocking antibody, and enfuvirtide to prevent new infections. Cell sorting was performed on a Beckman Coulter MoFlo Legacy or XDP sorter, and dead cells were excluded with propidium iodide. Genomic DNA was extracted with the QIAamp DNA Mini Kit for samples above one million cells, otherwise with the Quick-DNA Microprep Kit.

V has 6 bases trimmed and J has 0 bases trimmed; junction bases matching no gene number 7. Reading from cysteine to phenylalanine, the CDR3 counts 16 amino acids. CDR3 DNA is the only sequence kept; it has 48 bases, read in frame from the first base. Taken from the germline V gene, the CDR1 and CDR2 loops are MDHEN and SYDVKM. The immunoSEQ hsTCRB assay version 4 in survey mode was used to sequence TCRbeta repertoires from genomic DNA. Genomic DNA was diluted to 8.5 to 10 ng/uL, using up to 1 ug per sample for TCRbeta sequencing. As for the authors' bioinformatics: TCRbeta data analysis was done in ImmunoSeq Analyzer 3.0, and diversity was calculated on productive nucleotide rearrangements. Lower-bound TCR diversity was estimated with the improved Chao index, and clonality with the Gini coefficient using the Immunarch R package. Different nucleotide rearrangements encoding the same CDR3beta amino acid sequence were counted as distinct clonotypes. Differential abundance analysis found TCRbeta sequences that were significantly enriched in antigen-responding cells compared with anti-CD3/anti-CD28-activated cells. TCRs were clustered by predicted peptide-MHC specificity with GLIPH2, both within individual participants and across merged participant data sets. TCRdb stores this immuneACCESS table with in-frame sequences only. Part of the clones is absent; in the studies checked, under half of the shortfall reflects unresolved V genes, and no reason is known for the rest. Clone size and the V and J calls come from that table; the DNA yielded D and trimming. The sample table records about 47,000 clones; roughly nine tenths of these occur just once. About 1.8% of the sample lies in the top ten.

Sequenced here: CD4+ T cells sorted from PBMCs after roughly 20-hour stimulation, sampled from a patient who received antiretroviral therapy. Read against the paper, the sample's cell subset or site label means: CD40L+CD69+ CD4 T cells responding to anti-CD3/anti-CD28 beads, representing the overall repertoire. This sequence originates from an adult man with HIV who was CMV-seropositive. The chain is encoded by TRBV28 joined to TRBJ2-1; 8 bases in the middle match TRBD2. The CDR3 protein sequence reads: CASSFGGASSYNEQFF. The DNA sequence is as follows: TGTGCCAGCAGCTTCGGGGGGGCCAGCTCCTACAATGAGCAGTTCTTC.